This TCR beta chain was recovered during a study of OX40 agonist ivuxolimab in advanced cancers. Background on the study: Patients were roughly 81% male with ages roughly 20 to 85, mean about 65. General study findings and limits: Expanded peripheral T cell antigen specificity was not determined. CD8+ T cells were the subset that, on average, had more expanded clones than CD4+.

The V end was cut by 4 bases, the J end by 5 bases, with 9 bases between. The V gene's germline CDR1 is MNHEY and CDR2 SVGAGI. The CDR3 contains 12 residues. For this clone: Its antigen remains unknown.

Sequencing used immunoSEQ multiplex PCR; TCRdb keeps in-frame clones, though not all of them. The table lists tens of thousands of clones, 80% to 90% of them singletons, with roughly 3.4% in the top ten. The sequenced sample was CD4+ or CD8+ T cells sorted from blood, obtained in a trial of the OX40 agonist ivuxolimab. The sequence came from an adult with an advanced solid tumor such as melanoma, head and neck, liver or kidney cancer. The rearrangement links TRBV6-5 to TRBJ2-7; D is ambiguous. For the CDR3, the DNA is TGTGCCAGCAGTTCATACTCAGACGAGCAGTACTTC. Translating it yields CASSSYSDEQYF.